This T cell receptor beta chain was sequenced in a study of blood T cell repertoires in COVID-19. Overall study context: Sites across the United States, Italy and Spain contributed samples from acute and convalescent COVID-19.

With respect to this clone: Additional DNA sequences in this sample encode the identical CDR3.

Profiled with immunoSEQ multiplex PCR; TCRdb holds only in-frame clones, not every one. The sample shows about 110,000 clones, about three quarters of them seen only once. Germline CDR1 LNHDA, CDR2 SQIVND (reference sequence). V lost 10 bases to trimming and J lost 7 bases, with 18 bases between them. CDR3 size: 13 residues. What was sequenced was peripheral blood. The receptor comes from a woman in her thirties or forties with acute or convalescent COVID-19. The V gene is TRBV19, the J gene TRBJ2-3; D is possibly TRBD2 (5 bases). The CDR3, as DNA: TGTGCCACGAAAAGCAGCGGAGATCATACGCAGTATTTT. It is translated as CATKSSGDHTQYF.